The 21 T cell receptor beta chains in this list originate from one sample, sequenced in a study of cytomegalovirus exposure and HLA in healthy donors. Use of 60 Vbeta and 13 Jbeta primers characterized the PCR. TCRdb keeps only in-frame clones here, not all; method: immunoSEQ multiplex PCR. In total, the table holds more than 130,000 clones. Sequenced input: PBMCs. All receptors derive from a man aged 35 to 55 in good health and CMV-seronegative.

The rearrangement links TRBV25-1 to TRBJ1-1; no clear D. The CDR3 spans 13 residues. Deletions cut 6 bases from V and 4 bases from J, with 12 bases between. Germline-derived CDR1 and CDR2 are MGHDK and SYGVNS. CDR3 residues: CASSPLDTTEAFF. DNA for the CDR3: TGTGCCAGCAGCCCCCTCGACACCACTGAAGCTTTCTTT.

CDR3 sequence: CASREDGRANYGYTF. In DNA form, the CDR3 reads TGTGCCAGCAGGGAGGACGGACGGGCAAACTATGGCTACACCTTC. This chain connects TRBV28 to TRBJ1-2; D is unclear. The CDR3 consists of 15 residues. The germline V gene has CDR1 MDHEN and CDR2 SYDVKM. Trimming cost V 6 bases and J 2 bases, with 16 bases left between them.

This chain joins TRBV7-9 and TRBJ1-1; no clear D gene. V lost 5 bases to trimming and J lost 4 bases, with 14 bases between them. In germline, CDR1 is SEHNR, CDR2 FQNEAQ (reference sequence). CDR3 length: 14 residues. CDR3 loop: CASSPSGGVTEAFF. CDR3 DNA: TGTGCCAGCAGCCCCTCCGGCGGGGTCACTGAAGCTTTCTTT.

The rearrangement joins TRBV4-2 to TRBJ2-7; 9 bases line up with TRBD1. This CDR3 is 14 amino acids long. V shed 5 bases and J 4 bases; nucleotides not matched to a gene: 6. Germline CDR1 and CDR2: LGHNA and YNFKEQ. The CDR3 coding sequence is TGTGCCAGCAGCACCTCGGGACAGGGATACGAGCAGTACTTC. Amino acid sequence: CASSTSGQGYEQYF.

The chain combines TRBV15 with TRBJ2-6, with 10 bases aligning to TRBD1. In germline, CDR1 is LNHNV, CDR2 YYDKDF (reference sequence). Trimming removed 6 bases from V and 4 bases from J; junction bases left unmatched: 9. This CDR3 comprises 17 residues. The CDR3 sequence: CATSRDRGAVGANVLTF. The DNA for the CDR3 is TGTGCCACCAGTCGGGACAGGGGTGCGGTCGGGGCCAACGTCCTGACTTTC.

The chain joins TRBV2 to TRBJ2-3; 9 nucleotides agree with TRBD2. V lost 11 bases and J lost 0; bases outside the gene matches: 6. The CDR3 contains 14 residues. Germline CDR1 reads SNHLY; CDR2 reads FYNNEI. The CDR3, as DNA: TGTGCCTGTGATAGCGGGAGAAGCACAGATACGCAGTATTTT. Protein sequence: CACDSGRSTDTQYF.

The chain is built from TRBV7-2 and TRBJ1-3; 7 bases map to TRBD1. V lost 5 bases to trimming and J lost 4 bases; unmatched junction nucleotides: 8. Germline values: CDR1 SGHTA, CDR2 FQGNSA. The CDR3 is 15 residues long. The CDR3 here is CASSDDRAGGNTIYF. In DNA, the CDR3 is TGTGCCAGCAGCGACGACAGGGCGGGAGGAAACACCATATATTTT.

The chain is built from TRBV5-6 and TRBJ1-4; a weak D match, TRBD1 (6 bases). Germline-derived CDR1 and CDR2 are SGHDT and YYEEEE. This CDR3 spans 14 amino acids. Trimming cost V 0 bases and J 3 bases, with 6 bases left between them. The CDR3 here is CASSLGTANEKLFF. In nucleotides, the CDR3 is TGTGCCAGCAGCTTGGGGACAGCTAATGAAAAACTGTTTTTT.

The rearrangement joins TRBV5-8 to TRBJ2-7; the D gene is possibly TRBD1 (5 bases). Per the germline V gene, CDR1 is SGHTS and CDR2 is YDEGEE. Trimming removed 1 base at V and 4 bases at J, with 9 bases between. The CDR3 consists of 13 residues. DNA of the CDR3: TGTGCCAGCAGCTTGCAGGGTTCGTACGAGCAGTACTTC. Translating gives CASSLQGSYEQYF.

The V and J genes are TRBV6-5 and TRBJ2-1; perhaps TRBD1 as D (6 bases). V was trimmed by 0 bases and J by 2 bases, leaving 11 bases between them. This CDR3 has 16 residues. Per germline, CDR1 MNHEY and CDR2 SVGAGI. In DNA form, the CDR3 reads TGTGCCAGCAGTTACTCGACAGGAGAAACCTACAATGAGCAGTTCTTC. Translating gives CASSYSTGETYNEQFF.

The V gene is TRBV4-2, the J gene TRBJ2-3, with 11 nucleotides matching TRBD2. The CDR3 has 14 amino acids. With 4 bases clipped from V and 9 bases from J, the junction kept 6 bases outside the gene matches. Germline V gives CDR1 LGHNA, CDR2 YNFKEQ. The CDR3 nucleotides read TGTGCCAGCAGCCGCCTACTAGCGGGGGAGACGCAGTATTTT. Encoded protein: CASSRLLAGETQYF.

The chain links TRBV10-3 to TRBJ2-2; TRBD1 is a possible D gene (6 bases). The CDR3 has 13 residues. Trimming stripped 5 bases from V and 8 bases from J, with 12 bases between. Germline V gene data show CDR1 as ENHRY and CDR2 as SYGVKD. CDR3 region: CAISPSGEGELFF. CDR3 DNA sequence: TGTGCCATCAGTCCTTCAGGGGAGGGGGAGCTGTTTTTT.

V gene TRBV7-9 combines with J gene TRBJ2-7; weak D call: TRBD2 (5 bases). CDR3 length equals 14 residues. Germline loops: CDR1 SEHNR, CDR2 FQNEAQ (reference sequence). Between the trimmed V and J ends, which lost 5 bases and 2 bases, there was a span of 13 bases. In nucleotides, the CDR3 is TGTGCCAGCAGCATCGGCGGGTCGGCCTACGAGCAGTACTTC. Encoded protein: CASSIGGSAYEQYF.

This chain joins TRBV6-1 and TRBJ2-7; D is perhaps TRBD1 (6 bases). CDR3 length: 15 amino acids. The germline gives CDR1 MNHNS, CDR2 SASEGT. Trimming took 8 bases from V and 4 from J, leaving 21 bases between them. CDR3 sequence reads: CASDRSLDQGYEQYF. CDR3 DNA sequence: TGTGCCAGCGACAGGAGTTTGGACCAGGGTTACGAGCAGTACTTC.

This CDR3 reads CASSVGAGGYGYTF. The CDR3 DNA sequence: TGTGCCAGCAGCGTAGGGGCAGGGGGATATGGCTACACCTTC. The rearrangement uses TRBV9 and TRBJ1-2; TRBD1 matches at 7 bases. Germline V gene sequence: CDR1 SGDLS, CDR2 YYNGEE. V shed 0 bases, J shed 5 bases, and the junction held 4 bases outside the gene matches. The CDR3 is 14 residues long.

The chain is built from TRBV29-1 and TRBJ1-1; possibly TRBD1 for D (6 bases). V lost 6 bases and J 1 base, leaving 12 bases between the germline ends. CDR1 and CDR2 (germline): SQVTM, ANQGSEA. The CDR3 totals 13 residues. This CDR3 is CSVQTGRNTEAFF. For the CDR3, the DNA is TGCAGCGTACAGACAGGACGGAACACTGAAGCTTTCTTT.

The genes are TRBV10-3 and TRBJ2-7, with 7 bases identical to TRBD1. The ends lost 7 bases at V and 3 bases at J; junction bases unmatched: 21. CDR1 is ENHRY, CDR2 SYGVKD, per germline. The CDR3 sequence is 18 residues long. CDR3 amino acids: CAIIREQGTSIGIYEQYF. CDR3 nucleotide sequence: TGTGCCATCATCCGAGAACAGGGGACGTCCATAGGCATCTACGAGCAGTACTTC.

The chain uses TRBV6-5 and TRBJ1-1; tentatively, D is TRBD1 (5 bases). The V end was cut by 6 bases, the J end by 0 bases, with 14 bases between. Germline V gene sequence: CDR1 MNHEY, CDR2 SVGAGI. The CDR3 is 15 residues long. The CDR3 here is CASSPGLLMNTEAFF. The CDR3 DNA sequence: TGTGCCAGCAGCCCGGGACTCCTGATGAACACTGAAGCTTTCTTT.

This sequence joins TRBV5-4 and TRBJ1-2; possible D gene TRBD1, 6 bases. The CDR3 consists of 16 residues. Deletions cut 4 bases from V and 0 bases from J, with 16 bases between. Germline loops: CDR1 SGHNT, CDR2 YYREEE (reference sequence). For the CDR3, the DNA is TGTGCCAGCAGCCCTTTAGGGACAAGAGCTAACTATGGCTACACCTTC. This encodes CASSPLGTRANYGYTF.

This sequence joins TRBV6-5 and TRBJ2-2; the match to TRBD1 covers 8 bases. V trimming: 2 bases; J trimming: 6 bases; junction bases outside the gene matches: 8. CDR3 length equals 16 residues. Germline assignment: CDR1 MNHEY and CDR2 SVGAGI. The CDR3 here is CASSYGQGGFAGELFF. In DNA, the CDR3 is TGTGCCAGCAGTTACGGACAGGGCGGGTTCGCCGGGGAGCTGTTTTTT.

This chain links TRBV6-5 with TRBJ1-5, with 10 bases identical to TRBD1. The ends lost 4 bases at V and 6 bases at J; junction bases unmatched: 6. The CDR3 is made up of 15 amino acids. The germline CDR1 and CDR2 sequences are MNHEY and SVGAGI. The CDR3 protein is CASSFGQGGAQPQHF. The DNA of the CDR3 is TGTGCCAGCAGTTTCGGACAGGGGGGTGCTCAGCCCCAGCATTTT.